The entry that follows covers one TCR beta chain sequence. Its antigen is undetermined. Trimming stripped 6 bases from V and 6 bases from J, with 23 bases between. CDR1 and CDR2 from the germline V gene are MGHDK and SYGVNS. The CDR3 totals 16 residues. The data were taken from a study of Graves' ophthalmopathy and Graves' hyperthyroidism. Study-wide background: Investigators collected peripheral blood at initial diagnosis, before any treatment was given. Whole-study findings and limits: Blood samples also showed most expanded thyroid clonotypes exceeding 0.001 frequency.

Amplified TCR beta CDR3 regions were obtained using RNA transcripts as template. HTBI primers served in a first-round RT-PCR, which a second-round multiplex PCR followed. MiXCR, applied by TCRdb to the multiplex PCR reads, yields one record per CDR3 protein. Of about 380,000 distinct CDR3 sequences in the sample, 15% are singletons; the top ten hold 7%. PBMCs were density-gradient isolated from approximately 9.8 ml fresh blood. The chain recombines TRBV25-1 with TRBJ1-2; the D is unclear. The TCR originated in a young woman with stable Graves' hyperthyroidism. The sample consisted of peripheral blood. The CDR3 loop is CASSRIARTLANGYTF. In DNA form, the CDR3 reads TGTGCCAGCAGCCGGATAGCCAGGACGCTCGCGAATGGCTACACCTTC.